A single sample gave rise to the 8 T cell receptor beta chains below, sequenced in a study of neoadjuvant anti-PD-1 for oral cavity cancer. Sequencing used immunoSEQ multiplex PCR; TCRdb keeps in-frame clones, though not all of them. The table records some 33,000 clones, about 83% of them present only once. The starting material was PBMCs, obtained before nivolumab (anti-PD-1) treatment. These receptor sequences come from a person aged 35 to 85 with oral cavity squamous cell carcinoma.

The chain has TRBV18 and TRBJ2-1; 10 bases fit TRBD1. After removal of 4 bases from V and 6 bases from J, the junction contained 6 bases not matched to a gene. CDR1 KGHSH and CDR2 LQKENI come from the germline V gene. The CDR3 consists of 15 residues. CDR3 loop: CASSQPGQGSNEQFF. CDR3 coding DNA: TGTGCCAGCTCACAGCCGGGACAGGGGAGCAATGAGCAGTTCTTC.

The chain employs TRBV29-1 and TRBJ2-3; maybe TRBD1 (6 bases). V was shortened by 4 bases and J by 2 bases, with 7 bases between the two germline ends. This CDR3 region has 12 residues. Germline values: CDR1 SQVTM, CDR2 ANQGSEA. The CDR3 DNA reads TGCAGCGTTGGGACAGACACAGATACGCAGTATTTT. This sequence encodes CSVGTDTDTQYF.

This rearrangement joins TRBV6-4 to TRBJ2-1, with 12 bases matching TRBD2. This CDR3 spans 15 amino acids. J lost 11 bases, V lost 2 bases, and 7 bases had no gene match. CDR1 MRHNA and CDR2 SNTAGT come from the germline V gene. The CDR3 DNA sequence: TGTGCCAGCAGTGACACTAGCGGGGGGCCGATGAAGCAGTTCTTC. It specifies CASSDTSGGPMKQFF.

The V gene is TRBV5-4, the J gene TRBJ1-3; no clear D gene. Trimming stripped 9 bases from V and 4 bases from J, with 17 bases between. The CDR3 is 14 amino acids. Germline loops: CDR1 SGHNT, CDR2 YYREEE (reference sequence). Here the CDR3 DNA reads TGTGCCATCCAACACCTTACCCAAGGAAACACCATATATTTT. Protein sequence: CAIQHLTQGNTIYF.

The J gene is TRBJ2-7, the V gene TRBV6-5; 8 bases align to TRBD1. This CDR3 has 15 residues. J lost 7 bases, V lost 4 bases, and 12 bases had no gene match. Germline lookup yields CDR1 MNHEY and CDR2 SVGAGI. The CDR3 nucleotides are TGTGCCAGCAGTTCGAGGACAGGGACTTCTAGAGAGCAGTACTTC. Amino acid sequence: CASSSRTGTSREQYF.

The V call is TRBV6-4, the J call TRBJ1-6, with 7 bases that match TRBD1. The CDR3 is made up of 15 amino acids. CDR1 is MRHNA and CDR2 is SNTAGT in the germline V gene. V lost 2 bases to trimming and J lost 9 bases; unmatched junction nucleotides: 7. The CDR3, as DNA: TGTGCCAGCAGTGACCTGCCGGACAGGTCTTCACCCCTCCACTTT. It codes for CASSDLPDRSSPLHF.

This clone showed up just once. This chain uses TRBV7-8 with TRBJ1-5; TRBD1 is a possible D gene (5 bases). The germline V gene has CDR1 SGHVS and CDR2 FQNEAQ. Trimming cost V 6 bases and J 8 bases, with 17 bases left between them. CDR3 length: 14 residues. CDR3 region: CASSFVGREKPQHF. CDR3 nucleotide sequence: TGTGCCAGCAGTTTCGTGGGGCGCGAGAAGCCCCAGCATTTT.

The chain recombines TRBV6-5 with TRBJ2-4; no firm D call. V lost 2 bases and J lost 12, with 8 bases in between. Germline V gene data show CDR1 as MNHEY and CDR2 as SVGAGI. The CDR3 contains 11 residues. The CDR3 bases are TGTGCCAGCAGTTACGGGTCCGGTCAGTACTTC. It specifies CASSYGSGQYF.